This T cell receptor beta chain originates from a study of blood T cell repertoires in COVID-19. The table came from immunoSEQ multiplex PCR; TCRdb's copy has only in-frame clones and leaves some out. The repertoire includes 200,000 or so clones, around 84% of them detected once, and roughly 5.7% sits in the top ten. With 5 bases clipped from V and 9 bases from J, the junction kept 5 bases outside the gene matches. Germline-derived CDR1 and CDR2 are MNHEY and SVGAGI. The CDR3 length is 14 residues. V and J are TRBV6-5 and TRBJ1-6; TRBD1 aligns across 9 bases. Sequenced: peripheral blood. The receptor was derived from an elderly man with acute or convalescent COVID-19. The CDR3 DNA sequence: TGTGCCAGCAGTAGGGACAGGGAAGTTTCACCCCTCCACTTT. Protein: CASSRDREVSPLHF.